Detailed here is one T cell receptor (beta chain). Its antigen is not known. This entry comes from a study of breast tumors, draining lymph nodes, adjacent tissues. Samples came from axillary lymph nodes draining the breast cancer. Study outcomes and limitations: Tumor repertoires ranked between lymph nodes and nontumor tissue in diversity, with V and J gene preferences.

TCRdb re-called the multiplex PCR reads with MiXCR, one entry per CDR3 protein. This sample yields approximately 210,000 distinct CDR3 sequences, of which 32% are seen a single time; 1.1% to 1.5% belongs to the top ten. Sequenced input: axillary lymph node tissue. This clonotype was obtained from a female donor with breast cancer. Some clones in this sample may be carry-over from other donors' samples.

Written as DNA, the CDR3 is TGTGCCAGCAGTGAGGGGCGGTGGGGTGACAATGAGCAGTTCTTC. It is translated as CASSEGRWGDNEQFF. The chain combines TRBV2 with TRBJ2-1; a weak D match, TRBD1 (5 bases). Germline CDR1 is SNHLY and CDR2 is FYNNEI. This CDR3 region has 15 residues. With 3 bases removed from V and 5 bases from J, the gap between germline ends came to 14 bases.